This T cell receptor beta chain was recorded in a study of T-cell reconstitution after alpha-beta-depleted transplantation in children. Unique molecular identifiers tagged the TCRbeta library. TCRdb processed the PCR reads anew with MiXCR; each CDR3 protein has one entry. The sample has about 500,000 distinct CDR3 sequences, 30% to 35% seen once. The clonotype comes from a human donor who donated a stem cell graft to a child with aplastic anemia. The sequenced sample was PBMCs from the stem cell graft donor, obtained from the stem cell graft.

CDR3 in DNA: TGTGCCAGCAGCTTAGGGGGACAGGGAAGCGGGATTGAGCAGTTCTTC. Its protein product is CASSLGGQGSGIEQFF. The chain combines TRBV7-8 with TRBJ2-1, with 9 bases that match TRBD1. With V trimmed by 1 base and J by 9 bases, 10 bases remained unmatched. From germline, CDR1 is SGHVS and CDR2 FQNEAQ. This CDR3 comprises 16 residues.